The rows below give T cell receptor beta chains drawn from one sample of a study of monozygotic twins with inflammatory bowel disease. TCRdb re-called the 5' RACE reads and shows each CDR3 protein once, DNA omitted. The sample spans more than 300,000 distinct CDR3 sequences; the ten largest clones claim around 2.6%. Sequenced input: blood. All receptors derive from a human donor with ulcerative colitis or Crohn's disease, or a healthy co-twin of an affected twin (not recorded which). CDR3s include the opening cysteine and the closing phenylalanine or tryptophan.

j_gene	v_gene	CDR3aa
TRBJ2-3	TRBV30	CAWGRGQGFGNTQYF
TRBJ2-5	TRBV6-5	CASSYSKRGTASTQYF
TRBJ2-7	TRBV13	CASSLDETGGGSYEQYF
TRBJ1-4	TRBV7-2	CASSGRQGEGEKLFF
TRBJ1-4	TRBV7-2	CASSEYRGRNEKLFF
TRBJ1-6	TRBV15	CATSRDKYRSPLHF
TRBJ2-5	TRBV5-1	CASSLGRPQETQYF
TRBJ2-7	TRBV5-1	CASSLVQGAVEQYF
TRBJ2-7	TRBV7-2	CASSQWGLSYEQYF
TRBJ2-1	TRBV5-1	CASSGASGGTHNEQFF
TRBJ1-1	TRBV11-3	CASSFDGLRNTEAFF
TRBJ2-3	TRBV4-3	CASSRFDVTDTQYF
TRBJ2-2	TRBV20-1	CSARAAGGFTGELFF
TRBJ2-6	TRBV7-9	CASSYRVSSGANVLTF
TRBJ1-6	TRBV5-1	CASSLEGTRNSPLHF
TRBJ2-5	TRBV6-2/TRBV6-3	CASRQTGVLIGETQYF
TRBJ2-7	TRBV28	CASSSPGGSSVSEQYF
TRBJ2-1	TRBV7-9	CASSSRDSSYNEQFF
TRBJ1-2	TRBV6-2/TRBV6-3	CASRRPGQGRYGYTF
TRBJ2-7	TRBV6-5	CASSNRRIPRHEQYF
TRBJ2-3	TRBV4-3	CASSHGLVPGSENTQYF
TRBJ1-2	TRBV4-3	CASSQHRGQGGYGYTF